These 2 T cell receptor beta chains originate from one sample sequenced in a study of blood T cell repertoires in COVID-19. Profiled with immunoSEQ multiplex PCR; TCRdb holds only in-frame clones, not every one. The table lists a few hundred thousand clones, about 85% of them singletons. The source material was peripheral blood. The origin of the receptors is a woman older than 75 with active or convalescent COVID-19.

This clone has a handful of counts. The V gene is TRBV7-8, the J gene TRBJ2-7; D possibly corresponds to TRBD1 (5 bases). V lost 4 bases to trimming and J lost 0 bases, with 10 bases between them. This CDR3 spans 14 amino acids. Germline assignment: CDR1 SGHVS and CDR2 FQNEAQ. CDR3 region: CASSSTEHSYEQYF. CDR3 nucleotide sequence: TGTGCCAGCAGCTCGACAGAACACTCCTACGAGCAGTACTTC.

V and J are TRBV7-2 and TRBJ2-7; tentatively, D is TRBD1 (6 bases). The V gene lost 1 base and the J gene lost 6 bases, with 16 bases spanning the gap. There are 15 residues in the CDR3. Germline CDR1 and CDR2: SGHTA and FQGNSA. Written as DNA, the CDR3 is TGTGCCAGCAGCTTAGGATGGACAGCTCAGGGCGAGCAGTACTTC. This codes for CASSLGWTAQGEQYF.